These 10 T cell receptor beta chains were sequenced from one sample in a study of cytomegalovirus exposure and HLA in healthy donors. A multiplex PCR was run with 60 Vbeta primers and 13 Jbeta primers. Assay used: immunoSEQ multiplex PCR; TCRdb lists only in-frame clones, some missing. The sample has over 200,000 clones; more than 70% are singletons. The source material was PBMCs. These receptor sequences come from a human donor in good health.

The V and J genes are TRBV4-1 and TRBJ2-5; TRBD2 matches 7 bases. CDR1 is MGHRA and CDR2 is YSYEKL in the germline V gene. V trimming: 6 bases; J trimming: 5 bases; junction bases outside the gene matches: 12. The CDR3 length is 15 residues. In DNA, the CDR3 is TGCGCCAGCAGAGGCGGGAGTAGGGGCAGGGAGACCCAGTACTTC. It yields the protein CASRGGSRGRETQYF.

The chain is built from TRBV5-4 and TRBJ2-1; D perhaps matches TRBD2 (5 bases). Trimming took off 7 bases at V and 8 bases at J, with 19 bases between the two ends. Germline CDR1 is SGHNT and CDR2 is YYREEE (reference sequence). The CDR3 has 14 amino acids. This chain's CDR3 is CASGPGLASHEQFF. The CDR3 region has the DNA TGTGCCAGCGGCCCTGGCTTGGCTAGCCATGAGCAGTTCTTC.

This chain joins TRBV2 and TRBJ1-2; D is perhaps TRBD1 (5 bases). Per germline, CDR1 SNHLY and CDR2 FYNNEI. Between the trimmed V and J ends, which lost 6 bases and 4 bases, there was a span of 12 bases. The CDR3 has 13 residues. This CDR3 reads CASSPGGSYGYTF. In DNA form, the CDR3 reads TGTGCCAGCAGCCCTGGGGGGTCCTATGGCTACACCTTC.

The chain combines TRBV7-2 with TRBJ1-3; D gene unclear. V was pared by 4 bases and J by 2 bases, with 12 bases between. The CDR3 spans 15 residues. Germline lookup yields CDR1 SGHTA and CDR2 FQGNSA. CDR3 loop: CASSSGLLTGNTIYF. As DNA, the CDR3 is TGTGCCAGCAGCTCCGGACTATTGACTGGAAACACCATATATTTT.

This clone was counted only a few times. The chain employs TRBV5-5 and TRBJ1-1; 9 bases fit TRBD1. Trimming at V came to 4 bases and at J to 2 bases, leaving 9 bases not matched to a gene. The CDR3 consists of 16 residues. CDR1 and CDR2 from the germline V gene are SGHKS and YYEKEE (reference sequence). This chain's CDR3 is CASSQSGQGINTEAFF. The CDR3 nucleotides read TGTGCCAGCAGCCAGAGCGGACAGGGGATTAACACTGAAGCTTTCTTT.

The J gene is TRBJ2-1, the V gene TRBV6-1; TRBD1 matches at 9 bases. CDR3 length equals 15 residues. V was pared by 3 bases and J by 6 bases, with 6 bases of the junction left unmatched. Germline V gene lookup returns CDR1 MNHNS and CDR2 SASEGT. In DNA form, the CDR3 reads TGTGCCAGCAGTGACGGACAGGGGTCTGGCAATGAGCAGTTCTTC. Translated: CASSDGQGSGNEQFF.

The chain carries TRBV7-9 and TRBJ2-1; 12 nucleotides align to TRBD2. Germline CDR1 SEHNR, CDR2 FQNEAQ (reference sequence). V lost 5 bases and J lost 8; bases outside the gene matches: 10. The CDR3 has 16 amino acids. Written as DNA, the CDR3 is TGTGCCAGCAGCCCAGTCTCGGGACTAGCGGGTTATGAGCAGTTCTTC. Translation gives CASSPVSGLAGYEQFF.

The J gene is TRBJ1-2, the V gene TRBV4-1, with 8 bases matching TRBD1. The length of the CDR3 is 16 residues. The junction had 17 bases not matched to a gene; V was cut back by 6 bases and J by 8 bases. CDR1 MGHRA and CDR2 YSYEKL come from the germline V gene. The CDR3 region is CASSTTPGQVLYGYTF. The CDR3 DNA sequence: TGCGCCAGCAGTACGACACCGGGACAGGTTCTATACGGCTACACCTTC.

As regards this clone: The junction does not match germline at one end; this may be a read error. This chain connects TRBV2 to TRBJ1-1; TRBD1 matches 10 bases. Looked up from germline, CDR1 is SNHLY and CDR2 is FYNNEI. The CDR3 contains 17 residues. This CDR3 reads CASSTTGGYVLKTEAFF. CDR3 coding DNA: TGTGCCAGCAGTACGACAGGGGGCTACGTTCTGAAAACTGAAGCTTTCTTT.

The chain couples TRBV19 to TRBJ2-7; 7 positions agree with TRBD2. Germline lookup yields CDR1 LNHDA and CDR2 SQIVND (reference sequence). The V gene end was trimmed by 5 bases and the J gene end by 2 bases; junction bases not matched to a gene: 3. CDR3 length: 13 amino acids. The CDR3 sequence is CASSAGVAYEQYF. As DNA, the CDR3 is TGTGCCAGTAGTGCGGGAGTGGCCTACGAGCAGTACTTC.